This T cell receptor (beta chain) derives from a study of T cell responses to AZD1222 COVID-19 vaccine. Remarks on this clone: Its antigen remains unidentified.

Clones were read by immunoSEQ multiplex PCR, and TCRdb kept only the in-frame ones, dropping some. The table records 52,000 or so clones, approximately 84% of them present only once. Findings and limits, study-wide: Donors were mostly white British, more females; clonal diversity possibly underestimated.

This CDR3 spans 15 amino acids. Germline trimming cut 3 bases from V and 4 bases from J; bases unmatched to any gene: 3. The germline V gene encodes CDR1 KGHSH and CDR2 LQKENI. This sequence joins TRBV18 and TRBJ2-3, with 11 nucleotides matching TRBD2. The material sequenced was peripheral blood, taken on day 0 of AZD1222 vaccination. The receptor's source is an adult in good health. CDR3 residues: CASSPELAGADTQYF. The CDR3 DNA is TGTGCCAGCTCACCGGAACTAGCGGGGGCAGATACGCAGTATTTT.